This T cell receptor beta chain was recorded in a study of shared clonotypes between healthy human individuals. Sequencing used immunoSEQ multiplex PCR; TCRdb keeps in-frame clones, though not all of them. In the table there are more than 2 million clones, roughly 94% of which are singletons. Naive CD8 isolation took CD45RO-negative cells positively selected for CCR7 and excluded terminally differentiated effector memory CD45RA+ cells. CDR3 size: 10 residues. The rearrangement joins TRBV21-1 to TRBJ2-7; the listed D gene, TRBD2, was not tested against the DNA. TRBV21-1 is a pseudogene locus. The sample consisted of naive CD8+ T cells sorted from blood. This TCR came from a man between 18 and 35 years old in good health. The CDR3, as DNA: TGTGCCAGCACTACCTACGAGCAGTACTTC. Translation gives CASTTYEQYF.